This record concerns one TCR beta chain sequence. Sequenced by immunoSEQ multiplex PCR; TCRdb stores in-frame clones only, minus some. The profile shows 95,000 to 100,000 clones, just over 95% of them singletons. This record belongs to a study of technical replicates of blood from a few donors. V lost 5 bases and J lost 4, with 11 bases in between. The CDR3 contains 13 residues. The germline gives CDR1 MDHEN, CDR2 SYDVKM. This TCR derives from a human donor in good health. Sequenced: T cells isolated from PBMCs. This chain uses TRBV28 with TRBJ1-2; the D gene is possibly TRBD1 (5 bases). The CDR3: CASSLAGGYGYTF. The CDR3 coding sequence is TGTGCCAGCAGTCTTGCGGGGGGCTATGGCTACACCTTC.